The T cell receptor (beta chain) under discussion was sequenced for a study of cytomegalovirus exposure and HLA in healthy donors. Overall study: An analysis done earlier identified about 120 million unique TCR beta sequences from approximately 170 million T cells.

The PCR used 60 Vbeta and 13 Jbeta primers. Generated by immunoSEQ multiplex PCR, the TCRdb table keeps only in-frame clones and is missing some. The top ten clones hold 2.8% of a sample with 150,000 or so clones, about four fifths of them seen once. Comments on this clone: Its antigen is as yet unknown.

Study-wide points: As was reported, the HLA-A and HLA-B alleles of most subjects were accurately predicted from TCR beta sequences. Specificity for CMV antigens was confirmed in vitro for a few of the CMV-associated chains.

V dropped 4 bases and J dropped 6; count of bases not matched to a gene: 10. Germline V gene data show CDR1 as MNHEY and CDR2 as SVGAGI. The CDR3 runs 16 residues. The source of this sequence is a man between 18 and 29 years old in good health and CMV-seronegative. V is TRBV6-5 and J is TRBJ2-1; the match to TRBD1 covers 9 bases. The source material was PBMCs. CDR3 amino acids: CASSLGWTGAVNEQFF. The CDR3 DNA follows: TGTGCCAGCAGTTTAGGTTGGACAGGGGCGGTCAATGAGCAGTTCTTC.